Listed below are T cell receptor beta chains from one sample, sequenced in a study of T cell changes during pregnancy in multiple sclerosis. Assay: immunoSEQ multiplex PCR; the TCRdb copy retains only in-frame clones and omits some. The data show around 110,000 clones, with 92% seen just once and around 1.5% held by the top ten. Sequencing used peripheral blood, obtained after pregnancy. The receptors were gathered from a female donor with multiple sclerosis, enrolled in a pregnancy study. Both conserved end residues are part of each CDR3. The order of the fields is CDR3 protein, CDR3 DNA, J gene, D gene, V gene, clone size. The D gene is left open where the match is weak. The size field is filled for only some rows; it gives once, few, many or a size class.

CDR3 protein: CASRRGQSQYEQYF; CDR3 DNA: TGTGCCAGCAGGAGGGGACAGAGTCAATACGAGCAGTACTTC; J gene: TRBJ2-7; D gene: TRBD1; V gene: TRBV6-1; clone size: .
CDR3 protein: CASSAIRDRGNEKLFF; CDR3 DNA: TGTGCCAGCAGTGCCATCCGGGACAGGGGAAATGAAAAACTGTTTTTT; J gene: TRBJ1-4; D gene: TRBD1; V gene: TRBV6-1; clone size: .
CDR3 protein: CASSPLRDRATAWGYEQYF; CDR3 DNA: TGTGCCAGCAGCCCACTCCGGGACAGGGCGACGGCGTGGGGCTACGAGCAGTACTTC; J gene: TRBJ2-7; D gene: TRBD1; V gene: TRBV5-5; clone size: .
CDR3 protein: CASSSPGEAVRGYTF; CDR3 DNA: TGTGCCAGCAGTTCCCCCGGGGAGGCAGTTAGGGGCTACACCTTC; J gene: TRBJ1-2; D gene: .; V gene: TRBV28; clone size: .
CDR3 protein: CASSQGSYEQYF; CDR3 DNA: TGTGCCAGCAGCCAGGGGTCTTACGAGCAGTACTTC; J gene: TRBJ2-7; D gene: .; V gene: TRBV5-4; clone size: .
CDR3 protein: CASSLQDGGLNEQFF; CDR3 DNA: TGCGCCAGCAGCCTGCAGGATGGAGGGCTGAATGAGCAGTTCTTC; J gene: TRBJ2-1; D gene: .; V gene: TRBV5-1; clone size: .
CDR3 protein: CASSATIAGTDEQYF; CDR3 DNA: TGTGCCAGCAGTGCCACCATAGCGGGAACCGACGAGCAGTACTTC; J gene: TRBJ2-7; D gene: TRBD2; V gene: TRBV6-6; clone size: .
CDR3 protein: CASSFRTGVSGTQYF; CDR3 DNA: TGTGCCAGCAGTTTCCGGACAGGGGTTTCCGGGACCCAGTACTTC; J gene: TRBJ2-5; D gene: TRBD1; V gene: TRBV27; clone size: .
CDR3 protein: CASSLYRGHNQPQHF; CDR3 DNA: TGTGCCAGCAGTTTATACAGGGGGCACAATCAGCCCCAGCATTTT; J gene: TRBJ1-5; D gene: TRBD1; V gene: TRBV28; clone size: .
CDR3 protein: CAWSVIGHSYEQYF; CDR3 DNA: TGTGCCTGGAGTGTAATTGGACACTCCTACGAGCAGTACTTC; J gene: TRBJ2-7; D gene: .; V gene: TRBV30; clone size: .
CDR3 protein: CASSIKRNTEAFF; CDR3 DNA: TGTGCCAGTAGTATCAAGAGGAACACTGAAGCTTTCTTT; J gene: TRBJ1-1; D gene: .; V gene: TRBV19; clone size: .
CDR3 protein: CASIPAIGGTEAFF; CDR3 DNA: TGTGCCAGCATCCCCGCAATCGGGGGCACTGAAGCTTTCTTT; J gene: TRBJ1-1; D gene: .; V gene: TRBV11-1; clone size: once
CDR3 protein: CASSLQPGVRTEAFF; CDR3 DNA: TGCGCCAGCAGCTTGCAGCCGGGGGTAAGGACTGAAGCTTTCTTT; J gene: TRBJ1-1; D gene: .; V gene: TRBV5-1; clone size: .
CDR3 protein: CASSPVEGHTEAFF; CDR3 DNA: TGTGCCAGCAGCCCCGTGGAGGGGCACACTGAAGCTTTCTTT; J gene: TRBJ1-1; D gene: .; V gene: TRBV5-4; clone size: .
CDR3 protein: CASSIVPQGYTEAFF; CDR3 DNA: TGTGCCAGTAGTATAGTCCCGCAGGGGTACACTGAAGCTTTCTTT; J gene: TRBJ1-1; D gene: .; V gene: TRBV19; clone size: .
CDR3 protein: CASRAGINTEAFF; CDR3 DNA: TGTGCCAGCAGGGCAGGAATAAACACTGAAGCTTTCTTT; J gene: TRBJ1-1; D gene: .; V gene: TRBV6-5; clone size: .
CDR3 protein: CSARSEAFF; CDR3 DNA: TGCAGTGCTAGGAGTGAAGCTTTCTTT; J gene: TRBJ1-1; D gene: .; V gene: TRBV20-1; clone size: .
CDR3 protein: CASSSWVGAGTGELFF; CDR3 DNA: TGTGCCAGCAGTTCTTGGGTGGGAGCAGGCACCGGGGAGCTGTTTTTT; J gene: TRBJ2-2; D gene: .; V gene: TRBV27; clone size: .
CDR3 protein: CASSPRREGNQPQHF; CDR3 DNA: TGTGCCAGCAGCCCCCGACGGGAGGGGAATCAGCCCCAGCATTTT; J gene: TRBJ1-5; D gene: .; V gene: TRBV6-5; clone size: .
CDR3 protein: CASSPRDNSYNEQFF; CDR3 DNA: TGTGCCAGCAGCCCCCGGGACAACTCCTACAATGAGCAGTTCTTC; J gene: TRBJ2-1; D gene: .; V gene: TRBV11-2; clone size: .
CDR3 protein: CASSIARTGSGYTF; CDR3 DNA: TGTGCCAGTAGTATAGCCCGGACAGGGAGCGGCTACACCTTC; J gene: TRBJ1-2; D gene: TRBD1; V gene: TRBV19; clone size: .
CDR3 protein: CSVVMGGGQPQHF; CDR3 DNA: TGCAGCGTTGTAATGGGGGGAGGCCAGCCCCAGCATTTT; J gene: TRBJ1-5; D gene: .; V gene: TRBV29-1; clone size: .
CDR3 protein: CAISDRGGGGYTF; CDR3 DNA: TGTGCCATCAGTGACCGAGGGGGCGGAGGCTACACCTTC; J gene: TRBJ1-2; D gene: TRBD1; V gene: TRBV10-3; clone size: .
CDR3 protein: CASSLRPGGPLNEQFF; CDR3 DNA: TGTGCCAGCAGCTTACGCCCGGGAGGGCCCCTTAATGAGCAGTTCTTC; J gene: TRBJ2-1; D gene: TRBD2; V gene: TRBV11-2; clone size: .
CDR3 protein: CASRPPWGTGSEKLFF; CDR3 DNA: .; J gene: TRBJ1-4; D gene: .; V gene: TRBV12-2; clone size: .
CDR3 protein: CASSLGQGAFADTQYF; CDR3 DNA: TGCGCCAGCAGCTTGGGGCAGGGGGCGTTCGCAGATACGCAGTATTTT; J gene: TRBJ2-3; D gene: TRBD1; V gene: TRBV5-1; clone size: .
CDR3 protein: CASSLVDRGLVSNYGYTF; CDR3 DNA: TGTGCCAGCAGCTTAGTGGACAGGGGTTTAGTCTCTAACTATGGCTACACCTTC; J gene: TRBJ1-2; D gene: TRBD1; V gene: TRBV7-9; clone size: .
CDR3 protein: CASSVGRGADTQYF; CDR3 DNA: TGTGCCAGCAGCGTAGGGAGGGGTGCAGATACGCAGTATTTT; J gene: TRBJ2-3; D gene: .; V gene: TRBV9; clone size: .
CDR3 protein: CAISTGTNYGYTF; CDR3 DNA: TGTGCCATCTCGACAGGCACTAACTATGGCTACACCTTC; J gene: TRBJ1-2; D gene: .; V gene: TRBV10-3; clone size: .
CDR3 protein: CASSWGGEGYTF; CDR3 DNA: TGTGCCAGCAGCTGGGGAGGGGAAGGCTACACCTTC; J gene: TRBJ1-2; D gene: .; V gene: TRBV5-6; clone size: .
CDR3 protein: CAWSLGLGETQYF; CDR3 DNA: TGTGCCTGGAGTCTGGGTCTAGGAGAGACCCAGTACTTC; J gene: TRBJ2-5; D gene: .; V gene: TRBV30; clone size: few
CDR3 protein: CASSPEHGSGDNQPQHF; CDR3 DNA: TGTGCCAGCTCACCCGAACACGGGTCAGGGGACAATCAGCCCCAGCATTTT; J gene: TRBJ1-5; D gene: .; V gene: TRBV18; clone size: .
CDR3 protein: CASSQDKRGSNTGELFF; CDR3 DNA: TGCGCCAGCAGCCAAGATAAGCGGGGGTCGAACACCGGGGAGCTGTTTTTT; J gene: TRBJ2-2; D gene: TRBD2; V gene: TRBV4-1; clone size: .
CDR3 protein: CASSVTGAFNTEAFF; CDR3 DNA: TGTGCCAGCAGCGTCACGGGAGCCTTTAACACTGAAGCTTTCTTT; J gene: TRBJ1-1; D gene: .; V gene: TRBV7-9; clone size: .
CDR3 protein: CASSEAFGRQGYGYTF; CDR3 DNA: TGTGCCAGCAGTGAAGCTTTCGGACGCCAGGGCTATGGCTACACCTTC; J gene: TRBJ1-2; D gene: .; V gene: TRBV6-1; clone size: .
CDR3 protein: CATSRDRGQPQHF; CDR3 DNA: TGTGCCACCAGCAGAGATCGGGGTCAGCCCCAGCATTTT; J gene: TRBJ1-5; D gene: .; V gene: TRBV15; clone size: .
CDR3 protein: CASRGTGNQPQHF; CDR3 DNA: TGTGCCAGCAGGGGGACAGGGAATCAGCCCCAGCATTTT; J gene: TRBJ1-5; D gene: TRBD1; V gene: TRBV6-1; clone size: .
CDR3 protein: CASSDSPSGAGYNEQFF; CDR3 DNA: TGTGCCAGCAGTGACTCCCCTAGCGGGGCTGGGTACAATGAGCAGTTCTTC; J gene: TRBJ2-1; D gene: TRBD2; V gene: TRBV6-4; clone size: .
CDR3 protein: CASSLGAGGKTQYF; CDR3 DNA: TGTGCCAGCAGCTTGGGGGCAGGGGGAAAGACCCAGTACTTC; J gene: TRBJ2-5; D gene: TRBD1; V gene: TRBV11-3; clone size: .
CDR3 protein: CASRDRGRYGYTF; CDR3 DNA: TGTGCCAGCAGGGACAGGGGCCGGTATGGCTACACCTTC; J gene: TRBJ1-2; D gene: TRBD1; V gene: TRBV6-5; clone size: .
CDR3 protein: CASSFWALLNTEAFF; CDR3 DNA: TGTGCCAGCAGCTTCTGGGCCTTACTGAACACTGAAGCTTTCTTT; J gene: TRBJ1-1; D gene: .; V gene: TRBV5-6; clone size: few
CDR3 protein: CASSVGGGAGYGYTF; CDR3 DNA: TGTGCCAGCAGCGTAGGAGGGGGGGCCGGCTATGGCTACACCTTC; J gene: TRBJ1-2; D gene: .; V gene: TRBV9; clone size: .
CDR3 protein: CASSYFGGRITEAFF; CDR3 DNA: TGTGCCAGCAGTTACTTCGGGGGGCGCATCACTGAAGCTTTCTTT; J gene: TRBJ1-1; D gene: .; V gene: TRBV6-5; clone size: .
CDR3 protein: CASSLDVSGGPEKLFF; CDR3 DNA: TGTGCCAGCAGCTTGGACGTCTCCGGGGGTCCCGAAAAACTGTTTTTT; J gene: TRBJ1-4; D gene: .; V gene: TRBV5-4; clone size: .
CDR3 protein: CASSPLTGGKNIQYF; CDR3 DNA: TGTGCCAGCAGTCCGCTGACAGGAGGCAAAAACATTCAGTACTTC; J gene: TRBJ2-4; D gene: .; V gene: TRBV28; clone size: .
CDR3 protein: CASGLVGGGGQPQHF; CDR3 DNA: TGTGCTAGTGGTTTGGTTGGAGGGGGCGGACAGCCCCAGCATTTT; J gene: TRBJ1-5; D gene: TRBD1; V gene: TRBV12-5; clone size: once
CDR3 protein: CASSLGTVTYEQYF; CDR3 DNA: TGTGCCAGCAGTCTCGGGACAGTTACCTACGAGCAGTACTTC; J gene: TRBJ2-7; D gene: TRBD1; V gene: TRBV28; clone size: .
CDR3 protein: CASSLNGDREIRTF; CDR3 DNA: TGTGCCAGCAGCTTAAATGGGGACAGGGAGATTAGGACCTTC; J gene: TRBJ1-2; D gene: TRBD1; V gene: TRBV7-2; clone size: .